One sample yielded the 18 T cell receptor beta chains listed below, sequenced in a study of OX40 agonist ivuxolimab in advanced cancers. Profiled with immunoSEQ multiplex PCR; TCRdb holds only in-frame clones, not every one. The table has approximately 100,000 clones, about nine tenths seen once. This sample comprised CD4+ or CD8+ T cells sorted from blood, obtained in a trial of the OX40 agonist ivuxolimab. Every receptor here comes from an adult with an advanced solid tumor such as melanoma, head and neck, liver or kidney cancer.

The chain employs TRBV9 and TRBJ2-6, with D uncertain. Germline CDR1 SGDLS, CDR2 YYNGEE. CDR3 length equals 16 residues. With 0 bases removed from V and 3 bases from J, the gap between germline ends came to 10 bases. The CDR3 DNA is TGTGCCAGCAGCGTAGCCCCCCTTCTTGGGGCCAACGTCCTGACTTTC. Its translation is CASSVAPLLGANVLTF.

The V call is TRBV10-3, the J call TRBJ2-1; 10 bases agree with TRBD2. V lost 4 bases, J lost 3 bases, and 3 bases stayed unmatched. Germline lookup yields CDR1 ENHRY and CDR2 SYGVKD. The CDR3 sequence is 15 residues long. CDR3: CAISAASGSYNEQFF. The CDR3 DNA follows: TGTGCCATCAGTGCGGCTAGCGGGAGCTACAATGAGCAGTTCTTC.

The chain employs TRBV5-1 and TRBJ2-5; 11 bases agree with TRBD1. Germline V gives CDR1 SGHRS, CDR2 YFSETQ. The J segment lost 6 bases and the V segment lost 4 bases, leaving 8 bases of the junction unmatched. The CDR3 has 15 amino acids. This CDR3 is CASSPMGTGGKTQYF. CDR3 sequence (DNA): TGCGCCAGCAGCCCAATGGGGACAGGGGGAAAGACCCAGTACTTC.

The chain combines TRBV7-2 with TRBJ2-3; 11 nucleotides agree with TRBD2. The CDR3 is 16 residues long. V lost 5 bases, J lost 0 bases, and 4 bases stayed unmatched. The germline V gene encodes CDR1 SGHTA and CDR2 FQGNSA. The DNA for the CDR3 is TGTGCCAGCAGCCCCCGACTAGCGGGAAGCACAGATACGCAGTATTTT. It translates to CASSPRLAGSTDTQYF.

CDR3 nucleotide sequence: TGTGCCAGCAGCGGAAGGACAGGGGAACCCTCCTACGAGCAGTACTTC. It is translated as CASSGRTGEPSYEQYF. The J gene is TRBJ2-7, the V gene TRBV7-2; 9 bases line up with TRBD1. This CDR3 has 16 amino acids. Germline V lookup: CDR1 SGHTA, CDR2 FQGNSA. V lost 5 bases and J lost 0; bases outside the gene matches: 8.

This chain connects TRBV7-2 to TRBJ2-7; D gene unclear. The V gene lost 2 bases and the J gene lost 6 bases, with 8 bases spanning the gap. The CDR3 sequence is 12 residues long. Germline V gene data show CDR1 as SGHTA and CDR2 as FQGNSA. CDR3 coding DNA: TGTGCCAGCAGCTTACCTGGGTTCGAGCAGTACTTC. This encodes CASSLPGFEQYF. Drawing the rest from reference TRBV7-2 and TRBJ2-7, the complete variable domain is GAGVSQSPSNKVTEKGKDVELRCDPISGHTALYWYRQSLGQGLEFLIYFQGNSAPDKSGLPSDRFSAERTGGSVSTLTIQRTQQEDSAVYLCASSLPGFEQYFGPGTRLTVT.

This rearrangement joins TRBV7-2 to TRBJ1-1; D might be TRBD1 (5 bases). Trimming stripped 3 bases from V and 4 bases from J, with 12 bases between. The germline V gene encodes CDR1 SGHTA and CDR2 FQGNSA. The CDR3 covers 14 residues. CDR3 protein: CASSLGRLSTEAFF. DNA for the CDR3: TGTGCCAGCAGCTTGGGGCGCCTAAGCACTGAAGCTTTCTTT. The full variable domain, its missing parts supplied by reference TRBV7-2 and TRBJ1-1, is GAGVSQSPSNKVTEKGKDVELRCDPISGHTALYWYRQSLGQGLEFLIYFQGNSAPDKSGLPSDRFSAERTGGSVSTLTIQRTQQEDSAVYLCASSLGRLSTEAFFGQGTRLTVV.

The CDR3 reads CAISESGTSAREQYF. CDR3 bases: TGTGCCATCAGTGAGTCAGGCACTAGCGCCCGCGAGCAGTACTTC. The rearrangement links TRBV10-3 to TRBJ2-7, with TRBD2 matching over 7 bases. The germline V gene has CDR1 ENHRY and CDR2 SYGVKD. V lost 0 bases to trimming and J lost 6 bases; unmatched junction nucleotides: 8. The CDR3 spans 15 residues.

This chain links TRBV2 with TRBJ2-5, with D uncertain. The CDR3 runs 11 residues. V dropped 8 bases and J dropped 2 bases, with 6 bases sitting between them. Germline-derived CDR1 and CDR2 are SNHLY and FYNNEI. CDR3 loop: CASSRQETQYF. The CDR3 DNA sequence: TGTGCCAGCTCGCGGCAAGAGACCCAGTACTTC.

The chain employs TRBV6-1 and TRBJ2-7; 9 bases match TRBD1. Trimming took 4 bases from V and 5 from J; bases not matched to a gene: 9. The germline V gene has CDR1 MNHNS and CDR2 SASEGT. CDR3 length equals 15 residues. The CDR3 spells CASSAQAGTGHEQYF. The CDR3 coding sequence is TGTGCCAGCAGTGCCCAAGCCGGGACAGGGCACGAGCAGTACTTC.

This sequence joins TRBV19 and TRBJ2-2; 8 nucleotides line up with TRBD1. This CDR3 spans 13 amino acids. CDR1 and CDR2 from the germline V gene are LNHDA and SQIVND (reference sequence). V was pared by 6 bases and J by 6 bases, with 3 bases of the junction left unmatched. CDR3 protein: CASRDRVSGELFF. The CDR3 DNA reads as TGTGCCAGTAGGGACAGGGTATCCGGGGAGCTGTTTTTT. The whole variable domain, remainder taken from reference TRBV19 and TRBJ2-2, is DGGITQSPKYLFRKEGQNVTLSCEQNLNHDAMYWYRQDPGQGLRLIYYSQIVNDFQKGDIAEGYSVSREKKESFPLTVTSAQKNPTAFYLCASRDRVSGELFFGEGSRLTVL.

This clone was recorded once. The chain employs TRBV10-1 and TRBJ2-3, with D possibly matching TRBD1 (5 bases). The CDR3 spans 15 residues. Trimming left V 0 bases short and J 4 bases short, with 11 bases between. Per germline, CDR1 WNHNN and CDR2 SYGVQD (reference sequence). CDR3 loop: CASSESGLQSDTQYF. The CDR3 nucleotides read TGCGCCAGCAGTGAGTCGGGGCTGCAGTCAGATACGCAGTATTTT.

V and J are TRBV30 and TRBJ1-3; maybe TRBD1 (6 bases). Germline V CDR1 and CDR2: GTSNPN, SVGIG (reference sequence). Trimming pared 0 bases from V and 0 bases from J, leaving 15 bases between. The CDR3 is 17 amino acids. The CDR3 sequence: CAWSVQEGRGSGNTIYF. The CDR3 DNA is TGTGCCTGGAGTGTACAAGAGGGCAGGGGCTCTGGAAACACCATATATTTT.

The chain employs TRBV5-4 and TRBJ1-5; no clear D. Trimming shortened V by 6 bases and J by 2 bases, and 18 bases separated the two germline ends. Germline-derived CDR1 and CDR2 are SGHNT and YYREEE (reference sequence). This CDR3 has 16 residues. In DNA, the CDR3 is TGTGCCAGCAACCGGCTTCGAGTTTGTTGCAATCAGCCCCAGCATTTT. Amino acid sequence: CASNRLRVCCNQPQHF.

The V gene is TRBV7-9, the J gene TRBJ2-7; D call uncertain. The germline V gene encodes CDR1 SEHNR and CDR2 FQNEAQ (reference sequence). With 2 bases removed from V and 1 base from J, the gap between germline ends came to 6 bases. This CDR3 is 13 amino acids long. For the CDR3, the DNA is TGTGCCAGCAGCTTAAGCGCTTCCTACGAGCAGTACTTC. As protein: CASSLSASYEQYF.

This sequence joins TRBV27 and TRBJ1-6; no firm D call. CDR3 length: 13 residues. Trimming removed 7 bases from V and 10 bases from J, with 14 bases in between. Germline CDR1 is MNHEY and CDR2 is SMNVEV (reference sequence). Here the CDR3 reads CASTSGPGSPLHF. The DNA of the CDR3 is TGTGCCAGCACCTCGGGTCCTGGATCACCCCTCCACTTT.

The rearrangement joins TRBV28 to TRBJ2-7; D uncertain. The CDR3 covers 13 residues. The ends were cut back, 6 bases at V and 2 bases at J, with 11 bases in the middle. CDR1 is MDHEN, CDR2 SYDVKM, per germline. CDR3 in DNA: TGTGCCAGCAGACCTCCGGTAGCCTACGAGCAGTACTTC. This sequence encodes CASRPPVAYEQYF.

The chain recombines TRBV28 with TRBJ1-2, with D possibly being TRBD1 (6 bases). The CDR3 is 18 residues long. Germline values: CDR1 MDHEN, CDR2 SYDVKM. Trimming cost V 4 bases and J 2 bases, with 23 bases left between them. CDR3 DNA: TGTGCCAGCAGTTCCCCCGGGACACGTAGTAGTTTCAACTATGGCTACACCTTC. Residues: CASSSPGTRSSFNYGYTF.